This T cell receptor beta chain is from a study of CD4 T cells in relation to SARS-CoV-2 and coronaviruses. About the study: Convalescent donors were aged about 21 to 80, with median around 37 years.

TCRdb keeps only in-frame clones here, not all; method: immunoSEQ multiplex PCR. The table records roughly 36,000 clones, approximately 85% of them present only once. Remarks on this clone: Its antigen is unknown.

Trimming pared 4 bases from V and 3 bases from J, leaving 17 bases between. The CDR3 totals 16 residues. CDR1 and CDR2 (germline): SGHAT, FQDESV (reference sequence). Study outcomes and limitations: No crossreactivity against non-spike viral proteins was tested here.

Sequencing used memory CD4+ T cells from PBMCs. This rearrangement joins TRBV11-1 to TRBJ2-3, with D maybe TRBD1 (6 bases). This clonotype was obtained from an adult with COVID-19. CDR3 in amino acids: CASSSLQGIATDTQYF. The CDR3 nucleotides are TGTGCCAGCAGCTCACTACAGGGTATTGCAACAGATACGCAGTATTTT.